The T cell receptor beta chain described here comes from a study of vaccination effects on CD4 cells after COVID-19. General study results and limits: Late after vaccination, infection- and vaccine-induced clones showed marked clonal contraction.

The CDR3 totals 13 residues. V lost 5 bases and J 5 bases, leaving 9 bases between the germline ends. This clone was found once. Its matching antigen is unknown. Viral peptide pools were used in the ViraFEST assay to expand antigen-specific CD4+ T cells, and sequencing came afterward. Isolation of CD4+ T cells took place after about nine days of culture. Either the mRNA-1273 or the BNT162b2 vaccine was given to participants as two doses. Among the vaccine recipients, none had a prior SARS-CoV-2 infection, and nucleocapsid antibodies were negative. Wells containing approximately 2 million PBMC each were cultured with roughly 10 IU/ml IL-2 and approximately 10 ug/ml peptides. Cultures got half-medium changes with IL-2 on days 3 and 7. Clones were sequenced by immunoSEQ multiplex PCR, and TCRdb holds only the in-frame ones, with some missing. Among 10,000 to 15,000 clones listed, about 72% were seen once.

The source material was CD4+ T cells from PBMCs cultured with SARS-CoV-2 spike peptides, sampled after COVID-19 vaccination. The TCR sequence derives from a human donor who received a COVID-19 vaccine. The chain links TRBV12-3 or TRBV12-4 to TRBJ2-2; D not resolved. The CDR3 region is CASSRTRTGELFF. The DNA for the CDR3 is TGTGCCAGCAGTCGTACCCGAACCGGGGAGCTGTTTTTT.